This is a list of T cell receptor beta chains from one sample in a study of Graves' ophthalmopathy and Graves' hyperthyroidism. TCRdb processed the multiplex PCR reads anew with MiXCR; each CDR3 protein has one entry. The table shows some 410,000 distinct CDR3 sequences, with roughly 20% occurring only once. Input material: peripheral blood. These receptor sequences come from a woman aged 18 to 35 with stable Graves' hyperthyroidism. Both conserved end residues are part of each CDR3. A D gene is named only where the DNA matches it firmly. Not all rows give a size; the values are once, few, many and, for expanded clones, a class.

D: .; size: many; J: TRBJ2-5; V: TRBV24-1; CDR3: CATSDPVGSGVETQYF; DNA: TGTGCCACCAGTGACCCCGTGGGCTCGGGGGTGGAGACCCAGTACTTC
D: .; size: many; J: TRBJ2-6; V: TRBV6-5; CDR3: CASSYEGSGANVLTF; DNA: TGTGCCAGCAGTTACGAGGGTTCTGGGGCCAACGTCCTGACTTTC
D: TRBD1; size: many; J: TRBJ1-1; V: TRBV20-1; CDR3: CSARALSPQQGRNTEAFF; DNA: TGCAGTGCTAGAGCCCTCTCCCCTCAACAGGGGAGGAACACTGAAGCTTTCTTT
D: .; size: many; J: TRBJ2-7; V: TRBV6-1; CDR3: CASSRRLEQYF; DNA: TGTGCCAGCAGTCGAAGGCTCGAGCAGTACTTC
D: .; size: .; J: TRBJ2-5; V: TRBV2; CDR3: CAGSPQETQYF; DNA: TGTGCCGGCAGTCCCCAAGAGACCCAGTACTTC
D: .; size: few; J: TRBJ1-1; V: TRBV24-1; CDR3: CATSALGHTEAFF; DNA: TGTGCCACCAGTGCGCTGGGTCACACTGAAGCTTTCTTT
D: .; size: many; J: TRBJ1-5; V: TRBV12-3/TRBV12-4; CDR3: CASSFFREGQPQHF; DNA: TGTGCCAGCAGTTTTTTCCGGGAAGGTCAGCCCCAGCATTTT
D: TRBD2; size: many; J: TRBJ2-7; V: TRBV6-2/TRBV6-3; CDR3: CASSYSKLAGKYEQYF; DNA: TGTGCCAGCAGTTACTCGAAACTAGCGGGAAAATACGAGCAGTACTTC
D: TRBD2; size: many; J: TRBJ2-5; V: TRBV20-1; CDR3: CSADPPAGPKETQYF; DNA: TGCAGTGCGGACCCCCCAGCGGGACCCAAAGAGACCCAGTACTTC
D: TRBD2; size: .; J: TRBJ2-7; V: TRBV20-1; CDR3: CSASTSGSPREQYF; DNA: TGCAGTGCTAGTACTAGCGGGAGCCCGCGCGAGCAGTACTTC
D: TRBD1; size: many; J: TRBJ2-7; V: TRBV5-1; CDR3: CASSPTLGQGIYEQYF; DNA: TGCGCCAGCAGCCCAACGTTAGGACAGGGGATCTACGAGCAGTACTTC
D: TRBD1; size: many; J: TRBJ1-5; V: TRBV12-3/TRBV12-4; CDR3: CASSSQGRFIYSNQPQHF; DNA: TGTGCCAGCAGTTCACAGGGGCGATTTATTTATAGCAATCAGCCCCAGCATTTT
D: TRBD2; size: many; J: TRBJ2-7; V: TRBV7-9; CDR3: CASSLGLAGEGEQYF; DNA: TGTGCCAGCAGCTTAGGGCTAGCGGGAGAGGGCGAGCAGTACTTC
D: TRBD1; size: .; J: TRBJ2-7; V: TRBV6-2/TRBV6-3; CDR3: CASMGPRTGVYEQYF; DNA: TGTGCCAGCATGGGCCCCCGGACAGGGGTCTACGAGCAGTACTTC
D: .; size: .; J: TRBJ2-2; V: TRBV25-1; CDR3: CASSPGTDTGELCF; DNA: TGTGCCAGCAGCCCCGGGACGGACACCGGGGAGCTGTGTTTT
D: .; size: many; J: TRBJ2-2; V: TRBV24-1; CDR3: CATSDPYSPMGNTGELFF; DNA: TGTGCCACCAGTGATCCCTATTCTCCGATGGGAAACACCGGGGAGCTGTTTTTT
D: .; size: .; J: TRBJ2-2; V: TRBV5-5; CDR3: CASSWSRGELFF; DNA: TGTGCCAGCAGCTGGAGCCGCGGGGAGCTGTTTTTT
D: .; size: .; J: TRBJ2-7; V: TRBV12-5; CDR3: CASGPSPGTLPYEQYF; DNA: TGTGCTAGTGGTCCGAGCCCAGGGACCCTACCCTACGAGCAGTACTTC
D: .; size: .; J: TRBJ2-2; V: TRBV12-5; CDR3: CASGPPGALSTGELFF; DNA: TGTGCTAGTGGTCCGCCAGGGGCGTTGAGCACCGGGGAGCTGTTTTTT
D: .; size: many; J: TRBJ1-2; V: TRBV20-1; CDR3: CSADTGYANYGYTF; DNA: TGCAGTGCTGATACAGGGTACGCTAACTATGGCTACACCTTC
D: TRBD2; size: many; J: TRBJ2-2; V: TRBV6-1; CDR3: CASSETSGRAWGELFF; DNA: TGTGCCAGCAGTGAGACTAGCGGGAGGGCCTGGGGGGAGCTGTTTTTT
D: .; size: .; J: TRBJ1-5; V: TRBV30; CDR3: CAWNIQGGSNQPQHF; DNA: TGTGCCTGGAATATTCAGGGAGGTAGCAATCAGCCCCAGCATTTT
D: .; size: many; J: TRBJ2-5; V: TRBV11-2; CDR3: CASSLDRGTQYF; DNA: TGTGCCAGCAGCTTAGATCGTGGGACCCAGTACTTC
D: .; size: many; J: TRBJ2-2; V: TRBV2; CDR3: CASNLAQELLF; DNA: TGTGCCAGCAATTTGGCACAGGAGCTGCTTTTT
D: .; size: .; J: TRBJ1-5; V: TRBV4-2; CDR3: CASSQAGEGNQPQHF; DNA: TGTGCCAGCAGCCAAGCGGGGGAGGGGAATCAGCCCCAGCATTTT
D: TRBD2; size: many; J: TRBJ2-5; V: TRBV2; CDR3: CASGGTSRETQYF; DNA: TGTGCCAGCGGCGGGACTAGCCGCGAGACCCAGTACTTC
D: .; size: .; J: TRBJ2-2; V: TRBV30; CDR3: CAWSVGLHTGELFF; DNA: TGTGCCTGGAGTGTAGGACTACACACCGGGGAGCTGTTTTTT